This TCR beta chain was profiled in a study of PD-1 blockade in classical Hodgkin lymphoma. Study-wide context: Treatment was intravenous nivolumab, 3 mg/kg every 2 weeks, until progression.

Study outcomes and limitations: A significant rise in TCR diversity by C4D1 was seen for CD4+ but not CD8+ cells.

J was trimmed by 3 bases and V by 4 bases; bases with no gene match: 6. Germline V gene sequence: CDR1 SGHRS, CDR2 YFSETQ. This CDR3 is 15 amino acids long. Libraries were prepared by immunoSEQ multiplex PCR; TCRdb keeps only in-frame clonotypes and omits some of them. The sample has thousands of clones; approximately 89% are singletons. The sample's time point: cycle 4 day 1 (C4D1), after about 6 weeks of nivolumab. Autologous stem cell transplantation was followed by relapse in every patient, and brentuximab vedotin exposure varied. Researchers used magnetic negative selection to pull out pure CD4+ T cells from thawed PBMCs. Concerning this clone: The antigen remains unidentified.

This clonotype was sampled from a human donor with classical Hodgkin lymphoma. Sequences were derived from CD4+ T cells from blood, sampled before the fourth cycle of nivolumab. The chain uses TRBV5-1 and TRBJ2-3; 9 bases are a match to TRBD2. The CDR3 region has the DNA TGCGCCAGCAGCCTATCTAGCGGGGCGACAGATACGCAGTATTTT. As protein: CASSLSSGATDTQYF.